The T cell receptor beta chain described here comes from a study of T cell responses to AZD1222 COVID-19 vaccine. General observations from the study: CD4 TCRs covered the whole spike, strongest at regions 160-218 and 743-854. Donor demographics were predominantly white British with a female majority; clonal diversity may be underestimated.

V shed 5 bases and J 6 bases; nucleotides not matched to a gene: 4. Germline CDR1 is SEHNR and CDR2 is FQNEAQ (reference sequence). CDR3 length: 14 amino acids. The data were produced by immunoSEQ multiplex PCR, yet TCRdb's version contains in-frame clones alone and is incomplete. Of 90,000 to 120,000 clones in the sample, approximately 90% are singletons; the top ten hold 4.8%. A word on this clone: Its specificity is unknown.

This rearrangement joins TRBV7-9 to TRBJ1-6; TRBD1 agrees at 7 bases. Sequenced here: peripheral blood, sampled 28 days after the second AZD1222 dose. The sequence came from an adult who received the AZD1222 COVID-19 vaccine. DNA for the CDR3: TGTGCCAGCAGCCCGGACAGGACTAATTCACCCCTCCACTTT. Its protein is CASSPDRTNSPLHF.